This T cell receptor beta chain came from a study of graft-versus-host responses after intestinal transplantation. Study context: Each of the recipients got a multivisceral, liver-intestinal, or isolated intestinal transplant.

The table came from immunoSEQ multiplex PCR; TCRdb's copy has only in-frame clones and leaves some out. The data show 29,000 or so clones, 70% to 90% seen once. This clone appeared once. The sequenced sample was PBMCs, obtained approximately 460 days after intestinal transplantation. This TCR was sampled from a human patient who received an intestinal transplant, so some T cells may come from the graft donor.

The CDR3 DNA is TGTGCCAGCAGCTTTGGGGGTGATTACAATGAGCAGTTCTTC. It yields the protein CASSFGGDYNEQFF. The V call is TRBV5-8, the J call TRBJ2-1; possibly TRBD1 or TRBD2 for D (5 bases each). The ends were cut back, 2 bases at V and 4 bases at J, with 10 bases in the middle. The CDR3 totals 14 residues. CDR1 SGHTS and CDR2 YDEGEE come from the germline V gene.